This is a list of T cell receptor beta chains from one sample in a study of cytomegalovirus exposure and HLA in healthy donors. This table comes from immunoSEQ multiplex PCR, and its TCRdb copy is limited to in-frame clones, with some not included. The table lists 150,000 to 200,000 clones, over 9.5% of them singletons. Material for sequencing was PBMCs. Source of these receptors: a man in his fifties or sixties in good health and CMV-seropositive. Each CDR3 is given with its conserved first and last residue. The D gene is left open where the match is weak. Size values are once, few and many counts, or a class for expanded clones, and some rows have none.

CDR3 DNA,CDR3 protein,D gene,J gene,clone size,V gene
TGTGCCTGGGACCGCGTGGGGAGGGGCACTGAAGCTTTCTTT,CAWDRVGRGTEAFF,NA,TRBJ1-1,NA,TRBV30
TGTGCCAGCAGTTCCAGGGGGACCGGGGAGCTGTTTTTT,CASSSRGTGELFF,TRBD1,TRBJ2-2,few,TRBV6-5
TGTGCCAGCGCGAAGGGGCACCGGGGGACTGAAGCTTTCTTT,CASAKGHRGTEAFF,NA,TRBJ1-1,few,TRBV9
TGTGCCAGCTCGTCCCGGGGGGGATCCTTGAAGACTGAAGCTTTCTTT,CASSSRGGSLKTEAFF,NA,TRBJ1-1,NA,TRBV11-2
TGTGCCAGCAGCCCCTTGGTAGGGGGATACAATGAGCAGTTCTTC,CASSPLVGGYNEQFF,NA,TRBJ2-1,NA,TRBV7-9
TGTGCCAGCAGCTCCACTAGCGGGGGATTTGGGAATGAGCAGTTCTTC,CASSSTSGGFGNEQFF,TRBD2,TRBJ2-1,NA,TRBV11-2
TGTGCCAGCACCGTTGGGACAGGAGATAACTATGGCTACACCTTC,CASTVGTGDNYGYTF,TRBD1,TRBJ1-2,few,TRBV5-4
TGTGCCGGGAGACAGGCCGGTAACTATGGCTACACCTTC,CAGRQAGNYGYTF,NA,TRBJ1-2,few,TRBV5-4
TGTGCCACCAGTAAGGAGGGCCTTGGGCCAGCTTTCTTT,CATSKEGLGPAFF,NA,TRBJ1-1,few,TRBV15
TGTGCCAGCAGTGATACAGGGATTGAAGCTTTCTTT,CASSDTGIEAFF,NA,TRBJ1-1,few,TRBV25-1
TGTGCCAGCAGCGTAGCTCCGGTGTTCGACACTGAAGCTTTCTTT,CASSVAPVFDTEAFF,NA,TRBJ1-1,NA,TRBV9
TGTGCCAGCAGCTTAGCAGCGGGGGGGCCGGAGACCCAGTACTTC,CASSLAAGGPETQYF,TRBD2,TRBJ2-5,few,TRBV7-2
TGTGCCAGTAGTTTCAGACAGGGTGGGGAGACCCAGTACTTC,CASSFRQGGETQYF,TRBD1,TRBJ2-5,NA,TRBV19
TGTGCCAGCAGCTTATCAGGGGGCTATGGCTACACCTTC,CASSLSGGYGYTF,TRBD1,TRBJ1-2,few,TRBV7-9
TGTGCCAGCAGCCGGGGGGCCAAAAACATTCAGTACTTC,CASSRGAKNIQYF,NA,TRBJ2-4,few,TRBV7-9